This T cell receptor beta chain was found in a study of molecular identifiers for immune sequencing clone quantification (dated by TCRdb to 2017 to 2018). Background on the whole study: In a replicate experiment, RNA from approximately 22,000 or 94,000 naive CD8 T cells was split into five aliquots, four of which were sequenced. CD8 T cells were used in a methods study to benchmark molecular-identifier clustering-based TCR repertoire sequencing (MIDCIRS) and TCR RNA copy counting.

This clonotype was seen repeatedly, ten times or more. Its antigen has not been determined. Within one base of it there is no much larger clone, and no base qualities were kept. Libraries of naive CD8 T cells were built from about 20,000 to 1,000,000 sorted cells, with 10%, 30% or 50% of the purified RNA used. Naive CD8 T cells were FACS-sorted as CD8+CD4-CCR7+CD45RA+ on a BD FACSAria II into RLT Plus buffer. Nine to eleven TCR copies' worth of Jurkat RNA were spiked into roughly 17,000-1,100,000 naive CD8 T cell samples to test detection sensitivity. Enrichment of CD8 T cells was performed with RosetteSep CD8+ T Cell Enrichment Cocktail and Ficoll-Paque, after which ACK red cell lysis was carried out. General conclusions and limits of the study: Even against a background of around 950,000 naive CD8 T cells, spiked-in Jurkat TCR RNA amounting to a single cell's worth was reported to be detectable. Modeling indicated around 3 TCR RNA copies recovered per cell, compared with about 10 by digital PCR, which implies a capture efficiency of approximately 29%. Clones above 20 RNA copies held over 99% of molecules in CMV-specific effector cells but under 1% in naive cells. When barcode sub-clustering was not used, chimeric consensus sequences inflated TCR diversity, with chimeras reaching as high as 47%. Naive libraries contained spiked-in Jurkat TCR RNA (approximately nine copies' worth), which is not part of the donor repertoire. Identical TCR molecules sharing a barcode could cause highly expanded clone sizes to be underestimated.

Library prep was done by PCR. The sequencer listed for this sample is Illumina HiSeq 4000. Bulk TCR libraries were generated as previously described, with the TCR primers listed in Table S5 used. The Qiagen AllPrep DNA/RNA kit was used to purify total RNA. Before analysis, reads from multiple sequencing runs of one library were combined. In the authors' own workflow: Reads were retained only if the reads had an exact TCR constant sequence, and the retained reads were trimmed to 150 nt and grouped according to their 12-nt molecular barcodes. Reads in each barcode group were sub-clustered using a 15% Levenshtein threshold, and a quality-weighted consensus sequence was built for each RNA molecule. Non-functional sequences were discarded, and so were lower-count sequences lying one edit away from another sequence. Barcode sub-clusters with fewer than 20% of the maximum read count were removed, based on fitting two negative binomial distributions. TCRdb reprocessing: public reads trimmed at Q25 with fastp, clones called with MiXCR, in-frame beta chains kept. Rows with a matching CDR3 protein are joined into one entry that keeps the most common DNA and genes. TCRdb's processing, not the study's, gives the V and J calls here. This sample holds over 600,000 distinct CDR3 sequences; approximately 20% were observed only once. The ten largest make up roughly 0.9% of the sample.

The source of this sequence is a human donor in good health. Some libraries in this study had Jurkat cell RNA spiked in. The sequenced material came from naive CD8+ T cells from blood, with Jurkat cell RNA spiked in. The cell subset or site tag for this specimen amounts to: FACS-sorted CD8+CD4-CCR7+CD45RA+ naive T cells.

The CDR3 reads CSARDPAGVRGDTQYF. In nucleotide form, the sequence is TGCAGTGCTAGAGATCCGGCGGGAGTCCGGGGGGATACGCAGTATTTT. The sequence links TRBV20-1 to TRBJ2-3, with 7 bases matching TRBD2. The CDR1 and CDR2 encoded by the germline V gene (reference sequence) are DFQATT and SNEGSKA. V and J are trimmed by 0 bases and 6 bases, and the gene matches miss 12 bases of the junction. From cysteine to phenylalanine, the CDR3 is 16 amino acids long. The kept DNA is CDR3 alone, 48 bases in frame from the first base.